The 21 T cell receptor beta chains below come from one sample, sequenced in a study of monozygotic twins with inflammatory bowel disease. One entry per CDR3 protein, without DNA, is what TCRdb gives after re-calling the 5' RACE reads. Here the sample table reports around 400,000 distinct CDR3 sequences. The sample taken for sequencing was blood. The receptors shown here come from a human donor with ulcerative colitis or Crohn's disease, or a healthy co-twin of an affected twin (not recorded which).

The genes are TRBV6-5 and TRBJ2-1; the D call from TCRdb, TRBD2, cannot be confirmed without DNA. Per germline, CDR1 MNHEY and CDR2 SVGAGI. The CDR3 length is 15 residues. CDR3 sequence reads: CASSSTSGGAWEQFF.

The rearrangement uses TRBV28 and TRBJ2-5; as DNA is missing, the TRBD2 call by TCRdb cannot be tested. The CDR3 spans 16 residues. Germline values: CDR1 MDHEN, CDR2 SYDVKM. CDR3 protein: CASSLQTSGAQETQYF.

The chain has TRBV5-1 and TRBJ2-5; TCRdb reports TRBD2, a call that lacks DNA to check it against. Germline values: CDR1 SGHRS, CDR2 YFSETQ. The CDR3 is made up of 14 amino acids. The CDR3 region is CASSKGSEGETQYF.

This rearrangement joins TRBV5-1 to TRBJ1-3; TCRdb picks TRBD1, but there is no DNA to check that call. This CDR3 is 15 amino acids long. Per germline, CDR1 SGHRS and CDR2 YFSETQ. This chain's CDR3 is CASSLEGTNGNTIYF.

The rearrangement joins TRBV10-3 to TRBJ2-1; TCRdb's D gene call, TRBD2, goes unchecked for lack of DNA. Germline CDR1 ENHRY, CDR2 SYGVKD. CDR3 length: 14 residues. Here the CDR3 reads CATSTSGRAGEQFF.

The chain links TRBV15 to TRBJ1-4; TCRdb indicates TRBD1, and absent DNA this call remains unverified. This CDR3 region has 15 residues. Looked up from germline, CDR1 is LNHNV and CDR2 is YYDKDF (reference sequence). The CDR3 reads CATSSLLGVNEKLFF.

The genes are TRBV18 and TRBJ2-7; TCRdb proposes TRBD1, but this gene call is untestable without DNA. This CDR3 has 14 residues. Germline lookup yields CDR1 KGHSH and CDR2 LQKENI. CDR3 sequence: CASSRREGGTEQYF. Using reference TRBV18 and TRBJ2-7 for the parts outside the CDR3, the full variable domain is NAGVMQNPRHLVRRRGQEARLRCSPMKGHSHVYWYRQLPEEGLKFMVYLQKENIIDESGMPKERFSAEFPKEGPSILRIQQVVRGDSAAYFCASSRREGGTEQYFGPGTRLTVT.

V gene TRBV5-1 combines with J gene TRBJ1-2. Germline V gives CDR1 SGHRS, CDR2 YFSETQ. The CDR3 is made up of 15 amino acids. The chain's CDR3 is CASSLEGPSNYGYTF.

The chain combines TRBV29-1 with TRBJ2-5; without DNA, the TCRdb call of TRBD2 cannot be checked. The CDR3 extends over 12 amino acids. Germline assignment: CDR1 SQVTM and CDR2 ANQGSEA. CDR3 sequence reads: CSVERVQETQYF.

V and J are TRBV15 and TRBJ1-2. The CDR3 contains 13 residues. Germline CDR1 and CDR2: LNHNV and YYDKDF (reference sequence). This CDR3 reads CATSRDLGDGYTF.

V and J are TRBV5-1 and TRBJ2-7; with no DNA, the TCRdb D assignment of TRBD1 cannot be verified. The CDR3 is made up of 14 amino acids. Germline CDR1 SGHRS, CDR2 YFSETQ. CDR3 in amino acids: CASSLEGQGREQYF.

The V and J genes are TRBV18 and TRBJ2-6. The CDR3 covers 14 residues. Germline-derived CDR1 and CDR2 are KGHSH and LQKENI. The CDR3 sequence: CASLQDAGANVLTF.

The J gene is TRBJ2-7, the V gene TRBV27; TCRdb names TRBD1, which stays unverified in the absence of DNA. The CDR3 sequence is 14 residues long. CDR1 is MNHEY and CDR2 is SMNVEV in the germline V gene (reference sequence). CDR3 sequence reads: CASSLSSRGLEQYF.

The chain recombines TRBV12-3 or TRBV12-4 with TRBJ2-7; TCRdb picks TRBD1, but there is no DNA to check that call. This CDR3 is 13 amino acids long. The chain's CDR3 is CASRTGTAYEQYF.

The chain combines TRBV5-1 with TRBJ2-5; the D call from TCRdb, TRBD1, cannot be confirmed without DNA. Germline CDR1 and CDR2: SGHRS and YFSETQ. The length of the CDR3 is 13 residues. CDR3 sequence: CASTAGHQETQYF.

This chain joins TRBV7-2 and TRBJ2-7; as DNA is missing, the TRBD1 call by TCRdb cannot be tested. Germline loops: CDR1 SGHTA, CDR2 FQGNSA. This CDR3 contains 14 residues. The CDR3 reads CASRPGTATYEQYF.

This chain links TRBV5-5 with TRBJ1-2; TCRdb's D call, TRBD1, is unchecked because there is no DNA. This CDR3 comprises 15 residues. Germline lookup yields CDR1 SGHKS and CDR2 YYEKEE (reference sequence). The CDR3 loop is CASSLDLDRGYGYTF. Using reference TRBV5-5 and TRBJ1-2 for the parts outside the CDR3, the full variable domain is DAGVTQSPTHLIKTRGQQVTLRCSPISGHKSVSWYQQVLGQGPQFIFQYYEKEERGRGNFPDRFSARQFPNYSSELNVNALLLGDSALYLCASSLDLDRGYGYTFGSGTRLTVV.

The chain joins TRBV5-1 to TRBJ2-1; TCRdb indicates TRBD2, and absent DNA this call remains unverified. CDR1 SGHRS and CDR2 YFSETQ come from the germline V gene. The CDR3 is made up of 15 amino acids. The CDR3 region is CASRDGLAGGNEQFF. The variable domain in full, with the rest retrieved from reference TRBV5-1 and TRBJ2-1, is KAGVTQTPRYLIKTRGQQVTLSCSPISGHRSVSWYQQTPGQGLQFLFEYFSETQRNKGNFPGRFSGRQFSNSRSEMNVSTLELGDSALYLCASRDGLAGGNEQFFGPGTRLTVL.

CDR3: CASSPMLSYNSPLHF. The V and J genes are TRBV6-1 and TRBJ1-6. Germline CDR1 MNHNS, CDR2 SASEGT. There are 15 residues in the CDR3.

This chain connects TRBV20-1 to TRBJ2-2; TCRdb lists TRBD1, though no DNA is available to test this call. The CDR3 is 16 amino acids. CDR1 is DFQATT and CDR2 is SNEGSKA in the germline V gene (reference sequence). The CDR3 protein is CSARDRGAGLRGELFF.

V gene TRBV11-2 combines with J gene TRBJ2-6; there is no DNA to check the TCRdb D call of TRBD1. The CDR3 spans 18 residues. Germline V gene sequence: CDR1 SGHAT, CDR2 FQNNGV. The CDR3 loop is CASSLGDSLYSGANVLTF.